This is a list of T cell receptor beta chains from one sample in a study of regulatory T cells in long-lasting Graves disease. TCRdb called the multiplex PCR reads again in MiXCR, with one record for every CDR3 protein. The table shows hundreds of thousands of distinct CDR3 sequences, with 16% occurring only once. These data were likewise used in another study, on T cells in Graves' hyperthyroidism and ophthalmopathy.

The sample here was peripheral blood mononuclear cells (PBMCs), taken at new diagnosis, from a patient treated with antithyroid drugs. The receptors were sampled from a man aged 40-49 years with Graves disease. CDR3s include the opening cysteine and the closing phenylalanine or tryptophan. The order of the fields is J gene, D gene, clone size, V gene, CDR3 DNA, CDR3 protein. A D gene is named only where the DNA matches it firmly. Only part of the rows carry a size: once, few, many, or a class if the clone is expanded.

j_call: TRBJ2-7
d_call: NA
clone_size: few
v_call: TRBV5-1
cdr3_nt: TGCGCCAGCAGCCGGGCTACCTCCGCGTTCGACGAGCAGTACTTC
cdr3_aa: CASSRATSAFDEQYF

j_call: TRBJ2-1
d_call: NA
clone_size: many
v_call: TRBV7-3
cdr3_nt: TGTGCCAGCAGCTCCTCGGTGTCCTACAATGAGCAGTTCTTC
cdr3_aa: CASSSSVSYNEQFF

j_call: TRBJ1-2
d_call: NA
clone_size: NA
v_call: TRBV20-1
cdr3_nt: TGCAGTGCTAGTCTTATAGGTTCCCCTTATGGCTACACCTTC
cdr3_aa: CSASLIGSPYGYTF

j_call: TRBJ2-7
d_call: TRBD1
clone_size: NA
v_call: TRBV19
cdr3_nt: TGTGCCAGTAGTGTCGGACAGGTTTCCTACGAGCAGTACTTC
cdr3_aa: CASSVGQVSYEQYF

j_call: TRBJ1-2
d_call: NA
clone_size: many
v_call: TRBV28
cdr3_nt: TGTGCCAGCAGTTCCCAAGGATTAAGTTTTAGCCATGGCTACACCTTC
cdr3_aa: CASSSQGLSFSHGYTF

j_call: TRBJ2-3
d_call: TRBD2
clone_size: many
v_call: TRBV3-1
cdr3_nt: TGTGCCAGCAGCCAATCCTGGGGACTAGATTCAGATACGCAGTATTTT
cdr3_aa: CASSQSWGLDSDTQYF

j_call: TRBJ2-3
d_call: TRBD2
clone_size: many
v_call: TRBV18
cdr3_nt: TGTGCCAGCTCACCACCGATTTCCCGGGGGGTCGTGGATACGCAGTATTTT
cdr3_aa: CASSPPISRGVVDTQYF

j_call: TRBJ2-2
d_call: NA
clone_size: few
v_call: TRBV5-5
cdr3_nt: TGTGCCAGCAGCTTCCCTACAGGGCTGAACACCGGGGAGCTGTTTTTT
cdr3_aa: CASSFPTGLNTGELFF

j_call: TRBJ2-6
d_call: NA
clone_size: many
v_call: TRBV3-1
cdr3_nt: TGTGCCAGCAGCCTAGGGATGGAGGGGGCTGGGGCCAACGTCCTGACTTTC
cdr3_aa: CASSLGMEGAGANVLTF

j_call: TRBJ2-1
d_call: NA
clone_size: many
v_call: TRBV6-5
cdr3_nt: TGTGCCAGCAGTTACTATGGAGGGGGGGCCAGTCGTGAATGGAATGAGCAGTTCTTC
cdr3_aa: CASSYYGGGASREWNEQFF

j_call: TRBJ1-2
d_call: NA
clone_size: many
v_call: TRBV30
cdr3_nt: TGTGCCTGGAGGGTGGGCGCGGGAGGCTACACCTTC
cdr3_aa: CAWRVGAGGYTF